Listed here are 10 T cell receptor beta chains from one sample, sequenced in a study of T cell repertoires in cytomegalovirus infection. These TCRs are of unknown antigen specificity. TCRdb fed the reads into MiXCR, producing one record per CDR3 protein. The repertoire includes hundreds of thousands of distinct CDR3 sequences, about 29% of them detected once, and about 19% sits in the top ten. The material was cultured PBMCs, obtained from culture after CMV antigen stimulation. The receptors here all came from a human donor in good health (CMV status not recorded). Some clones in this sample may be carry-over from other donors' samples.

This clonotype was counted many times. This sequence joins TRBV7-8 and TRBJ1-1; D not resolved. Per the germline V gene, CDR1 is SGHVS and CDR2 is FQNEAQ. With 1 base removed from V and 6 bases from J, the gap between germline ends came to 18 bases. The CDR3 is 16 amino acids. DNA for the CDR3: TGTGCCAGCAGCTTAGATATCCCAATCCGTGGCCCTGAAGCTTTCTTT. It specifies CASSLDIPIRGPEAFF.

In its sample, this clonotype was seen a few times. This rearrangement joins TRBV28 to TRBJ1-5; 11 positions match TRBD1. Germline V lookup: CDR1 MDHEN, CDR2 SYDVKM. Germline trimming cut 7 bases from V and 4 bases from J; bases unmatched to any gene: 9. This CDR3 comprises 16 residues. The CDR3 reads CASTQGQGVWNQPQHF. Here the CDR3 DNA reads TGTGCCAGCACCCAGGGACAGGGGGTTTGGAATCAGCCCCAGCATTTT.

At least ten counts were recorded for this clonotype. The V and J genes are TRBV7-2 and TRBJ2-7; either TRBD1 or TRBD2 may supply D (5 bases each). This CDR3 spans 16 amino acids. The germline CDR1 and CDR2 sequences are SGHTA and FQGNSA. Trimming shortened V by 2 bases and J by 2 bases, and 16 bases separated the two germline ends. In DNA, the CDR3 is TGTGCCAGCAGCTTATCCGCCGGGGCCTCGGCCTACGAGCAGTACTTC. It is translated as CASSLSAGASAYEQYF.

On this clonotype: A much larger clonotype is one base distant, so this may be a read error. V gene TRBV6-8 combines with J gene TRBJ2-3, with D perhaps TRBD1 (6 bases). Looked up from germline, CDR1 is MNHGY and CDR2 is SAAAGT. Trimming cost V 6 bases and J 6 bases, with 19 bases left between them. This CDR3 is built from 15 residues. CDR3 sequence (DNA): TGTGCCAGCAGCCTAGGACAAGGGGGAGCCGATACGCAGTATTTT. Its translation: CASSLGQGGADTQYF.

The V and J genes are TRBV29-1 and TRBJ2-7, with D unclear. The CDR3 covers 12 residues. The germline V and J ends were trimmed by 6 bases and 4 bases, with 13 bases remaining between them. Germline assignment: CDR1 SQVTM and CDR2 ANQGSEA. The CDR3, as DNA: TGCAGCGTCGACGGCGTCGAATACGAGCAGTACTTC. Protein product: CSVDGVEYEQYF.

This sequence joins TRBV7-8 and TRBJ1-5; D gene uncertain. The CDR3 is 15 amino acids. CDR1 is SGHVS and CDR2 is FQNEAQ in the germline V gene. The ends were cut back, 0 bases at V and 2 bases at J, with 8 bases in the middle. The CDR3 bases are TGTGCCAGCAGCTTAGCGCGCCAAGGCAATCAGCCCCAGCATTTT. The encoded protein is CASSLARQGNQPQHF.

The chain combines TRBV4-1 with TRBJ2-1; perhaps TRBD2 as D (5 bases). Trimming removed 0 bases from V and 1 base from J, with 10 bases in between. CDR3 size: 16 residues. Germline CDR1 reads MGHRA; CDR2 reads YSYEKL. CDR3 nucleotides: TGCGCCAGCAGCCAAGAATACGGGATGTCCTACAATGAGCAGTTCTTC. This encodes CASSQEYGMSYNEQFF.

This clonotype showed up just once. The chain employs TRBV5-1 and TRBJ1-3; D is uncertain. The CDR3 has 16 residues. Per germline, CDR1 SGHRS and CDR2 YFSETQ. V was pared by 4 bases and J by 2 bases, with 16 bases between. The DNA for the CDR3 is TGCGCCAGCAGCCCCCCCGGCCAGCAGACTGGAAACACCATATATTTT. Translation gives CASSPPGQQTGNTIYF.

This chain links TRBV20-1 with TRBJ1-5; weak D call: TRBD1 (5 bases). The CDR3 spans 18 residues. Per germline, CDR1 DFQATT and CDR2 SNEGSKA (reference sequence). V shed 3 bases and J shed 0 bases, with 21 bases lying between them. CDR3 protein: CSASQVRDLGVSNQPQHF. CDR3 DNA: TGCAGTGCTAGCCAAGTCAGGGATTTAGGGGTTAGCAATCAGCCCCAGCATTTT.

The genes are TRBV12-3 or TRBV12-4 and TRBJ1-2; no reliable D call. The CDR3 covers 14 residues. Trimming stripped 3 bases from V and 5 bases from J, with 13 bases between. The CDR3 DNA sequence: TGTGCCAGCAGTTTCACGCGGGCCTCGTATGGCTACACCTTC. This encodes CASSFTRASYGYTF.